Listed below are T cell receptor beta chains from one sample, sequenced in a study of T cells after yellow fever vaccination. MiXCR, run by TCRdb on the 5' RACE reads, gives a single entry per CDR3 protein. The data hold 200,000 to 300,000 distinct CDR3 sequences, with 13% observed a single time. The source was CD4+ T cells sorted from PBMCs, collected 45 days after the yellow fever booster vaccination. The receptors stem from a man aged 30 to 45 who received the YFV17D yellow fever vaccine. Both conserved end residues are trimmed from each CDR3.

TRBV3-1 | ASSQVSGNEQF
TRBV12-3/TRBV12-4 | ASSLIRETQY
TRBV20-1 | SAREGQYGYT
TRBV18 | ASSPRGGIYEQY
TRBV6-1 | ANPRDRGCNGYT
TRBV7-2 | ASSLARNRDEQF
TRBV18 | ASSPSITTYEQY
TRBV3-1 | ASSLRLAGGYEQY
TRBV6-2/TRBV6-3 | ASSAAGEQY
TRBV27 | ASSSGTGGVETQY
TRBV6-1 | ASSTGHGIAKNIQY
TRBV14 | ASSQGAPNIQY
TRBV29-1 | SVDQGHYEQY
TRBV10-2 | ASRHPGGRNYNEQF
TRBV20-1 | SAQGGVRTDTQY
TRBV7-9 | ASSRAQEFNEKLF
TRBV7-8 | ASSSFSSTDTQY
TRBV5-1 | ASSWGSDTEAF
TRBV3-1 | ASSQDLGGSGRGLGVHNEQF
TRBV5-5 | ASSLDALVSDTQY
TRBV20-1 | SAPAHLGTEAF
TRBV12-3/TRBV12-4 | ASSPLVDTQY
TRBV28 | ASLTPRATDTQY
TRBV7-9 | ASTKGEWAKNIQY
TRBV5-1 | ASSLGGPPNEQY
TRBV9 | ASSLTAFGTDTQY
TRBV5-4 | ATGSGDLEEQF
TRBV5-1 | ASSGTGTTYEQY
TRBV19 | ASSKGQGNEQF
TRBV5-1 | ASSLALVKYNEQF
TRBV7-2 | ASSLMDGPFEQY
TRBV29-1 | SVKLGLDTQY
TRBV4-3 | ASSHLRTGELREKLF
TRBV5-1 | ASSWTSGNTGANVLT
TRBV20-1 | SASQGLNTGELF
TRBV6-2/TRBV6-3 | ASSRTGGEGEQF
TRBV11-2 | ASRGGVTSGRPYSSNEQF
TRBV10-3 | AISEPFRLAGGTEQF
TRBV18 | ASSPLAGGIYNEQF
TRBV4-3 | ASSQSGRFNNEQF
TRBV5-1 | ASSPGGGEETQY
TRBV2 | ASTGAGELF
TRBV6-1 | ASRDGTGPYEQY
TRBV7-2 | ASSFGLLWSGELF
TRBV20-1 | SAGDGSYEQY
TRBV7-2 | ASSLTRDTGELF